This TCR beta chain was identified during a study of Ad26.COV2.S vaccination and SARS-CoV-2 variants. V shed 8 bases and J shed 2 bases, with 18 bases lying between them. The CDR3 totals 15 residues. Germline V gene lookup returns CDR1 SGHAT and CDR2 FQNNGV. In regard to this clone: Its antigen remains unidentified.

Repertoires were generated with immunoSEQ multiplex PCR, while TCRdb's copy carries only in-frame clones and drops some. The sample shows about 350,000 clones, around 92% of them seen only once. The study, taken as a whole, reports: The authors reported substantial breadth in spike-specific CD8+ and CD4+ T cell responses after vaccination. Total T cell responses, in the TCR breadth and depth analyses, may have been underestimated. Similar non-spike TCR breadth was observed in recipients of vaccine and of placebo.

Sequenced here: peripheral blood, sampled after recovery from COVID-19. This TCR was recovered from a human donor who had recovered from COVID-19. V usage is TRBV11-2 and J usage is TRBJ1-1, with a tentative D call TRBD1 (5 bases). The CDR3 loop is CASGRRGGQNTEAFF. CDR3 bases: TGTGCCAGCGGACGACGCGGCGGACAAAACACTGAAGCTTTCTTT.